These 29 T cell receptor beta chains originate from one sample sequenced in a study of blood T cells in healthy people across ages. PCR was performed a second time for about 7 to 12 cycles using a sample-barcoded 5' primer and a J-beta primer mix. MiXCR, run by TCRdb on the 5' RACE reads, gives a single entry per CDR3 protein. This sample has 1.5 million to 2 million distinct CDR3 sequences, with roughly 32% found just once. Sequencing used blood. The receptors here all came from a woman aged 25 to 45 in good health.

Worth noting for this clonotype: The junction departs from the called germline gene at one end, perhaps through a read error. The J gene is TRBJ2-5, the V gene TRBV9; 7 bases agree with TRBD2. The CDR3 covers 15 residues. CDR1 and CDR2 (germline): SGDLS, YYNGEE. CDR3 DNA: TGTGCCAGCAGCGGCGGGACTACGATGAAAGAGACCCGGTACTTC. It yields the protein CASSGGTTMKETRYF.

Details on this clonotype: The junction does not match germline at one end; this may be a read error. The chain links TRBV12-3 or TRBV12-4 to TRBJ1-2; D perhaps matches TRBD1 (5 bases). The CDR3 spans 14 residues. The CDR3 loop is CASRLGTGGYGYTF. The CDR3, as DNA: TGTGCCAGCAGGTTAGGGACCGGGGGCTATGGCTACACCTTC.

The chain carries TRBV9 and TRBJ2-1, with 10 bases identical to TRBD2. CDR3 length equals 15 residues. V shed 5 bases and J 4 bases; nucleotides not matched to a gene: 6. CDR1 and CDR2 from the germline V gene are SGDLS and YYNGEE. CDR3 bases: TGTGCCAGCAGTGGAGGGACTAGCGAATACAATGAGCAGTTCTTC. Amino acid sequence: CASSGGTSEYNEQFF. Full variable domain (remainder filled in from reference TRBV9 and TRBJ2-1): DSGVTQTPKHLITATGQRVTLRCSPRSGDLSVYWYQQSLDQGLQFLIQYYNGEERAKGNILERFSAQQFPDLHSELNLSSLELGDSALYFCASSGGTSEYNEQFFGPGTRLTVL.

V and J are TRBV7-6 and TRBJ2-5, with 7 bases identical to TRBD1. CDR1 and CDR2 from the germline V gene are SGHVS and FNYEAQ. The CDR3 totals 15 residues. The trim removed 2 bases at V and 2 bases at J, leaving 5 bases unmatched. CDR3 in amino acids: CASSLRRQGQETQYF. In DNA, the CDR3 is TGTGCCAGCAGCTTAAGACGACAGGGACAAGAGACCCAGTACTTC.

In its sample, this clonotype was seen a few times. The junction differs from germline at one of its ends, possibly a read error. The V and J genes are TRBV6-2 or TRBV6-3 and TRBJ2-3; D gene unclear. CDR1 is MNHEY, CDR2 SVGEGT, per germline. This CDR3 has 15 amino acids. The CDR3 sequence: CASSYGWGSTDTQYF. As DNA, the CDR3 is TGTGCTAGCAGTTATGGATGGGGAAGCACAGATACGCAGTATTTT.

In regard to this clonotype: One end of the junction is discordant with germline, which a read error may explain. Here the CDR3 reads CAGSEIEGEGGVAKNIQYF. CDR3 coding DNA: TGTGCCGGCAGTGAGATCGAAGGGGAGGGTGGCGTAGCCAAAAACATTCAGTACTTC. V is TRBV6-1 and J is TRBJ2-4; 7 nucleotides line up with TRBD2. Per the germline V gene, CDR1 is MNHNS and CDR2 is SASEGT. The CDR3 spans 19 residues.

This clonotype was picked up a small number of times. The chain has TRBV7-2 and TRBJ2-7; D is unresolved. In germline, CDR1 is SGHTA, CDR2 FQGNSA. The CDR3 has 15 residues. V lost 2 bases to trimming and J lost 0 bases, with 11 bases between them. This CDR3 reads CASSLSVGTSYEQYF. Written as DNA, the CDR3 is TGTGCCAGCAGCTTATCGGTAGGAACCTCCTACGAGCAGTACTTC. The whole variable domain, filled in from reference TRBV7-2 and TRBJ2-7, reads GAGVSQSPSNKVTEKGKDVELRCDPISGHTALYWYRQSLGQGLEFLIYFQGNSAPDKSGLPSDRFSAERTGGSVSTLTIQRTQQEDSAVYLCASSLSVGTSYEQYFGPGTRLTVT.

Worth noting for this clonotype: One junction end does not reproduce the germline sequence, and a read error may be involved. V usage is TRBV5-1 and J usage is TRBJ2-3; 12 bases align to TRBD2. The germline V gene has CDR1 SGHRS and CDR2 YFSETQ. This CDR3 spans 21 amino acids. CDR3 nucleotide sequence: TGCGCCAGCAGCTTGGCCATCCGACTAGCGGGAGAGACGGGACGCACAGATGCGCAGTATTTT. Residues: CASSLAIRLAGETGRTDAQYF.

V is TRBV29-1 and J is TRBJ2-3; TRBD2 matches at 12 bases. The V gene end was trimmed by 6 bases and the J gene end by 4 bases; junction bases not matched to a gene: 5. CDR1 and CDR2 from the germline V gene are SQVTM and ANQGSEA. This CDR3 comprises 14 residues. The CDR3 region is CSVTTSGSADTQYF. CDR3 DNA: TGCAGCGTGACGACTAGCGGGAGCGCAGATACGCAGTATTTT.

In its sample, this clonotype was seen a few times. The chain combines TRBV3-1 with TRBJ1-5; 7 nucleotides agree with TRBD1. The V gene's germline CDR1 is LGHDT and CDR2 YNNKEL (reference sequence). V was clipped by 2 bases and J by 1 base; unmatched bases: 2. CDR3 length: 15 residues. The CDR3 sequence is CASSQSGGSNQPQHF. The CDR3 bases are TGTGCCAGCAGCCAATCAGGGGGGAGCAATCAGCCCCAGCATTTT.

The chain employs TRBV20-1 and TRBJ1-2; D ambiguous. CDR3 size: 14 residues. Germline V CDR1 and CDR2: DFQATT, SNEGSKA (reference sequence). The ends were cut back, 0 bases at V and 4 bases at J, with 12 bases in the middle. DNA of the CDR3: TGCAGTGCTAGAGAACGGGGAACGGGCTATGGCTACACCTTC. Amino acids: CSARERGTGYGYTF.

The chain carries TRBV7-2 and TRBJ2-1; D call uncertain. Per the germline V gene, CDR1 is SGHTA and CDR2 is FQGNSA. Trimming took off 0 bases at V and 3 bases at J, with 9 bases between the two ends. The CDR3 is 15 residues long. CDR3 amino acids: CASSLAWGIYNEQFF. CDR3 sequence (DNA): TGTGCCAGCAGCTTAGCCTGGGGAATCTACAATGAGCAGTTCTTC.

This clonotype appeared many times. The chain uses TRBV13 and TRBJ2-1, with D perhaps being TRBD1 or TRBD2 (5 bases each). CDR1 is PRHDT, CDR2 FYEKMQ, per germline (reference sequence). Trimming stripped 1 base from V and 5 bases from J, with 18 bases between. The CDR3 runs 17 residues. This CDR3 reads CASSLALSGLGHNEQFF. For the CDR3, the DNA is TGTGCCAGCAGCTTAGCCTTATCGGGGCTGGGACACAATGAGCAGTTCTTC. Combining the CDR3 with reference TRBV13 and TRBJ2-1 gives the whole variable domain AAGVIQSPRHLIKEKRETATLKCYPIPRHDTVYWYQQGPGQDPQFLISFYEKMQSDKGSIPDRFSAQQFSDYHSELNMSSLELGDSALYFCASSLALSGLGHNEQFFGPGTRLTVL.

This clonotype was seen more than once but under ten times. The genes are TRBV5-1 and TRBJ1-2; D unclear. Trimming cost V 0 bases and J 5 bases, with 11 bases left between them. The CDR3 length is 14 residues. Germline V gives CDR1 SGHRS, CDR2 YFSETQ. The CDR3 is CASSLGSEIYGYTF. DNA of the CDR3: TGCGCCAGCAGCTTGGGCAGCGAGATATATGGCTACACCTTC.

This clonotype showed up many times. V is TRBV29-1 and J is TRBJ1-2; the match to TRBD1 covers 8 bases. CDR1 and CDR2 (germline): SQVTM, ANQGSEA. This CDR3 is built from 15 residues. The V and J ends lost 3 bases and 3 bases, in that order; junction bases with no gene match: 9. The CDR3 DNA follows: TGCAGCGTTGACATCCCCGGGACAGGAGACTATGGCTACACCTTC. Protein product: CSVDIPGTGDYGYTF.

A remark on this clonotype: This may come from a read error, since a much larger clone is one base off. This chain uses TRBV27 with TRBJ2-7; TRBD1 might be the D (6 bases). V gave up 6 bases and J gave up 2 bases, with 14 bases separating them. The germline CDR1 and CDR2 sequences are MNHEY and SMNVEV (reference sequence). The CDR3 contains 14 residues. The CDR3 DNA is TGTGCCAGCAGCTCTGCCCAGGGGCCCTACGAGCAGTACTTC. Translation: CASSSAQGPYEQYF.

This clonotype appeared many times. The chain has TRBV15 and TRBJ2-5; D not resolved. CDR3 length: 14 amino acids. Trimming left V 0 bases short and J 5 bases short, with 10 bases between. CDR1 LNHNV and CDR2 YYDKDF come from the germline V gene (reference sequence). CDR3 nucleotide sequence: TGTGCCACCAGCAGAGATCAGACCCCGGAGACCCAGTACTTC. Translating it yields CATSRDQTPETQYF.

The chain employs TRBV12-3 or TRBV12-4 and TRBJ2-1, with D perhaps matching TRBD2 (5 bases). The ends were cut back, 3 bases at V and 13 bases at J, with 19 bases in the middle. CDR3 length: 14 residues. CDR3 residues: CASSFPSPRVLQFF. The CDR3, as DNA: TGTGCCAGCAGTTTCCCTAGCCCTAGGGTGCTTCAGTTCTTC.

This clonotype has a count of ten or more. The chain links TRBV4-1 to TRBJ1-2; 9 nucleotides line up with TRBD1. CDR1 MGHRA and CDR2 YSYEKL come from the germline V gene. V trimming: 4 bases; J trimming: 3 bases; junction bases outside the gene matches: 6. CDR3 length equals 15 residues. The CDR3 DNA reads TGCGCCAGCAGCCTTTCCAGGGACAGGGACTATGGCTACACCTTC. It yields the protein CASSLSRDRDYGYTF.

This chain connects TRBV2 to TRBJ2-1; TRBD2 is a possible D gene (6 bases). The CDR3 sequence is 14 residues long. V shed 1 base and J shed 7 bases, with 11 bases lying between them. CDR1 is SNHLY and CDR2 is FYNNEI in the germline V gene. CDR3 region: CASSEVTGENEQFF. CDR3 nucleotides: TGTGCCAGCAGTGAAGTGACGGGGGAGAATGAGCAGTTCTTC.

The chain couples TRBV15 to TRBJ2-1; D is possibly TRBD1 or TRBD2 (7 bases each). Germline V gene data show CDR1 as LNHNV and CDR2 as YYDKDF (reference sequence). Trimming removed 1 base at V and 5 bases at J, with 21 bases between. This CDR3 has 18 residues. CDR3: CATSRAGGGQYKHNEQFF. In DNA form, the CDR3 reads TGTGCCACCAGCAGAGCAGGGGGAGGGCAGTACAAACACAATGAGCAGTTCTTC.

This clonotype was recorded a few times. V gene TRBV28 combines with J gene TRBJ2-7; D is unresolved. CDR1 is MDHEN, CDR2 SYDVKM, per germline. Trimming stripped 5 bases from V and 1 base from J, with 12 bases between. This CDR3 region has 14 residues. CDR3: CASSRGFPSYEQYF. Here the CDR3 DNA reads TGTGCCAGCAGTCGAGGTTTTCCGTCCTACGAGCAGTACTTC.

This clonotype was counted a few times. The V call is TRBV5-1, the J call TRBJ2-1; 9 positions agree with TRBD2. The CDR3 loop spans 16 amino acids. Germline V gene lookup returns CDR1 SGHRS and CDR2 YFSETQ. With V trimmed by 2 bases and J by 7 bases, 10 bases remained unmatched. In DNA form, the CDR3 reads TGCGCCAGCAGCTTCGGGAAGCGGGGGGCCCTTAATGAGCAGTTCTTC. It specifies CASSFGKRGALNEQFF.

This chain links TRBV10-1 with TRBJ1-2, with D uncertain. CDR1 is WNHNN and CDR2 is SYGVQD in the germline V gene (reference sequence). Trimming stripped 7 bases from V and 2 bases from J, with 20 bases between. This CDR3 comprises 16 residues. CDR3 nucleotide sequence: TGCGCCAGCATCGCGAGGTGCATATTGACAAACTATGGCTACACCTTC. Encoded protein: CASIARCILTNYGYTF.

This clonotype was seen a few times. V is TRBV4-1 and J is TRBJ1-1; 8 bases line up with TRBD1. Germline CDR1 is MGHRA and CDR2 is YSYEKL. Trimming at V came to 4 bases and at J to 1 base, leaving 5 bases not matched to a gene. This CDR3 is 15 amino acids long. CDR3 sequence: CASSRVGQGNTEAFF. CDR3 DNA: TGCGCCAGCAGCCGAGTTGGACAGGGGAACACTGAAGCTTTCTTT.

This clonotype was picked up a small number of times. The chain's CDR3 is CASRRTQVGTDTQYF. The DNA for the CDR3 is TGTGCCAGCAGAAGAACCCAAGTTGGCACAGATACGCAGTATTTT. The chain joins TRBV3-1 to TRBJ2-3; D ambiguous. V dropped 6 bases and J dropped 1 base, with 14 bases sitting between them. This CDR3 has 15 amino acids. In germline, CDR1 is LGHDT, CDR2 YNNKEL (reference sequence).

This clonotype was seen repeatedly, ten times or more. The chain is built from TRBV5-1 and TRBJ2-5; 11 bases map to TRBD2. V was pared by 6 bases and J by 3 bases, with 4 bases of the junction left unmatched. The CDR3 runs to 14 residues. From germline, CDR1 is SGHRS and CDR2 YFSETQ. Here the CDR3 DNA reads TGCGCCAGCAAACTAGCGGGAGTGGAAGAGACCCAGTACTTC. It yields the protein CASKLAGVEETQYF.

This clonotype has ten or more counts. A read error may explain this, as a much larger clone is one base away. The chain uses TRBV25-1 and TRBJ1-1; 7 nucleotides align to TRBD1. The CDR3 has 14 residues. The V and J ends lost 6 bases and 0 bases, in that order; junction bases with no gene match: 4. The germline gives CDR1 MGHDK, CDR2 SYGVNS. CDR3 in DNA: TGTGCCAGCAGGCCGGGACAGCTGAACACTGAAGCTTTCTTT. It translates to CASRPGQLNTEAFF.

The chain joins TRBV6-4 to TRBJ2-4; either TRBD1 or TRBD2 may fit D (5 bases each). This CDR3 has 14 amino acids. Trimming shortened V by 4 bases and J by 7 bases, and 14 bases separated the two germline ends. Looked up from germline, CDR1 is MRHNA and CDR2 is SNTAGT. CDR3 in amino acids: CASSAGPPGNIQYF. The CDR3 coding sequence is TGTGCCAGCAGTGCGGGACCCCCAGGGAACATTCAGTACTTC.